This TCR beta chain is from a study of blood T cell repertoires in COVID-19. The wider study: COVID-19 samples from acute and convalescent phases originated in the United States, Italy and Spain.

Original handling: Estimated nucleated cell counts came from reference gene primer amplification. Sequenced by immunoSEQ multiplex PCR; TCRdb stores in-frame clones only, minus some. V, J and clone size were drawn from that table, and D and trimming were deduced from the DNA. The profile shows approximately 150,000 clones, 88% of them singletons. Trimming pared 3 bases from V and 2 bases from J, leaving 6 bases between. Germline V CDR1 and CDR2: SGHDN, FVKESK. There are 13 residues in the CDR3. The sequence was collected from a woman aged 45-60 years with acute or convalescent COVID-19. V usage is TRBV14 and J usage is TRBJ2-3, with D uncertain. Sequencing was done on a sample of peripheral blood. This chain's CDR3 is CASSQLLTDTQYF. The CDR3, as DNA: TGTGCCAGCAGCCAGCTACTCACAGATACGCAGTATTTT.